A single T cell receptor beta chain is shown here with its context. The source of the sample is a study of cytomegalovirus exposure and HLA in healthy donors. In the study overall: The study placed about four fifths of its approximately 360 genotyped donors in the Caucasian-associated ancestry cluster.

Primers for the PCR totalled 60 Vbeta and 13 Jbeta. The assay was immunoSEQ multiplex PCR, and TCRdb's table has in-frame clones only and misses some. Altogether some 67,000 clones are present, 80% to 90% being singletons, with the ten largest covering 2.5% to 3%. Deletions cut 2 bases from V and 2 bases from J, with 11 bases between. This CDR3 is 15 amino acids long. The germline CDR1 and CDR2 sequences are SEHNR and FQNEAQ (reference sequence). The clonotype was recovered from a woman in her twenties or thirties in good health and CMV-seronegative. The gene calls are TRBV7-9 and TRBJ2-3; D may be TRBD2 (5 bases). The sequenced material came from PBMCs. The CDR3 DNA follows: TGTGCCAGCAGCTTAACGACTACCTCCACAGATACGCAGTATTTT. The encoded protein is CASSLTTTSTDTQYF.